One and the same sample provided the 17 T cell receptor beta chains below, sequenced in a study of technical replicates of blood from several donors. Profiling relied on immunoSEQ multiplex PCR, and the TCRdb table lists in-frame clones only, not all of them. The sample carries over 65,000 clones, roughly 98% recorded once. Sequenced: T cells isolated from PBMCs. The receptors originated from a human donor in good health.

The genes are TRBV7-9 and TRBJ2-4, with 8 bases fitting TRBD1. The germline V gene has CDR1 SEHNR and CDR2 FQNEAQ (reference sequence). J gave up 13 bases and V 2 bases, and 7 bases lay outside the gene matches. The CDR3 spans 13 residues. CDR3 residues: CASSLFGQGAQYF. In DNA form, the CDR3 reads TGTGCCAGCAGCTTATTTGGTCAGGGGGCCCAGTACTTC.

About this clone itself: The junction departs from germline at one end; a sequencing error may be responsible. This chain uses TRBV7-7 with TRBJ2-1; no reliable D call. Germline CDR1 SSHAT, CDR2 FNYEAQ (reference sequence). The CDR3 has 14 residues. The chain's CDR3 is CASSRLPANHEQFF. Written as DNA, the CDR3 is TGTGCTAGCAGCCGACTCCCTGCGAACCATGAGCAGTTCTTC.

The V gene is TRBV4-1, the J gene TRBJ1-3, with 8 bases identical to TRBD1. V was pared by 8 bases and J by 0 bases, with 6 bases of the junction left unmatched. Germline V gene sequence: CDR1 MGHRA, CDR2 YSYEKL. CDR3 length: 15 residues. CDR3 sequence (DNA): TGCGCCAGCCGGGACAGGTCTTTCTCTGGAAACACCATATATTTT. Residues: CASRDRSFSGNTIYF.

The J gene is TRBJ1-1, the V gene TRBV11-2; TRBD1 matches at 10 bases. V was clipped by 5 bases and J by 1 base; unmatched bases: 7. The CDR3 loop spans 16 amino acids. Germline V lookup: CDR1 SGHAT, CDR2 FQNNGV. As DNA, the CDR3 is TGTGCCAGCAGCCGCCTAAGGGACAGGGGGAACACTGAAGCTTTCTTT. Residues: CASSRLRDRGNTEAFF.

The V call is TRBV4-2, the J call TRBJ2-7; 12 bases are shared with TRBD2. J was trimmed by 1 base and V by 3 bases; bases with no gene match: 4. The CDR3 consists of 16 residues. Germline V CDR1 and CDR2: LGHNA, YNFKEQ. The chain's CDR3 is CASSQDLAGGSYEQYF. Here the CDR3 DNA reads TGTGCCAGCAGCCAGGACCTAGCGGGGGGGTCCTACGAGCAGTACTTC.

The V gene is TRBV30, the J gene TRBJ1-5; D remains ambiguous. Germline values: CDR1 GTSNPN, CDR2 SVGIG (reference sequence). Between the trimmed V and J ends, which lost 0 bases and 0 bases, there was a span of 15 bases. This CDR3 spans 17 amino acids. The CDR3 loop is CAWSVIRVTYSNQPQHF. CDR3 DNA sequence: TGTGCCTGGAGTGTTATTCGGGTTACCTATAGCAATCAGCCCCAGCATTTT.

The gene calls are TRBV5-6 and TRBJ2-1, with D possibly TRBD1 on 6 matching bases. The CDR3 consists of 15 residues. The ends were cut back, 4 bases at V and 5 bases at J, with 16 bases in the middle. From germline, CDR1 is SGHDT and CDR2 YYEEEE. The CDR3 DNA reads TGTGCCAGCAGCCTCTTAACTAGGGGGAACAATGAGCAGTTCTTC. It codes for CASSLLTRGNNEQFF.

This clone was seen just once. This chain joins TRBV14 and TRBJ2-3, with D perhaps TRBD1 (5 bases). Germline CDR1 is SGHDN and CDR2 is FVKESK. The CDR3 loop spans 14 amino acids. The V end lost 5 bases, the J end lost 2 bases, and 11 bases lay between the germline ends. CDR3 loop: CASSRTRVTDTQYF. The CDR3 nucleotides read TGTGCCAGCAGCAGGACAAGGGTCACAGATACGCAGTATTTT.

The gene calls are TRBV11-3 and TRBJ1-3; 8 nucleotides agree with TRBD1. The germline V gene has CDR1 SGHNT and CDR2 YENEEA. This CDR3 is built from 14 residues. The junction had 1 base not matched to a gene; V was cut back by 6 bases and J by 0 bases. The CDR3: CASSTGGSGNTIYF. As DNA, the CDR3 is TGTGCCAGCAGTACAGGGGGCTCTGGAAACACCATATATTTT.

A single count supports this clone. V and J are TRBV6-5 and TRBJ2-7, with D possibly being TRBD1 (6 bases). CDR3 size: 13 residues. Trimming removed 8 bases at V and 3 bases at J, with 14 bases between. CDR1 is MNHEY, CDR2 SVGAGI, per germline. CDR3 nucleotide sequence: TGTGCCAGCCTAGGGGACACCGACTACGAGCAGTACTTC. It encodes CASLGDTDYEQYF.

V gene TRBV28 combines with J gene TRBJ1-1; maybe TRBD1 (5 bases). The CDR3 extends over 12 amino acids. From germline, CDR1 is MDHEN and CDR2 SYDVKM. V was clipped by 5 bases and J by 11 bases, with 15 bases between them. CDR3 nucleotide sequence: TGTGCCAGCAGTCTAGGACACGGGCGGGCTTTCTTT. It is translated as CASSLGHGRAFF.

The chain combines TRBV5-6 with TRBJ2-7; maybe TRBD2 (5 bases). Germline V gives CDR1 SGHDT, CDR2 YYEEEE. Trimming pared 3 bases from V and 2 bases from J, leaving 18 bases between. The CDR3 length is 16 residues. CDR3 protein: CASSSGGLLNPYEQYF. DNA of the CDR3: TGTGCCAGCAGCTCGGGCGGACTCCTAAACCCCTACGAGCAGTACTTC.

The chain recombines TRBV19 with TRBJ2-7, with TRBD1 matching over 8 bases. Germline loops: CDR1 LNHDA, CDR2 SQIVND (reference sequence). The CDR3 is 13 amino acids. J gave up 0 bases and V 8 bases, and 3 bases lay outside the gene matches. DNA of the CDR3: TGTGCCAGTGCGACAGGGGACTCCTACGAGCAGTACTTC. Its protein product is CASATGDSYEQYF.

The chain combines TRBV14 with TRBJ2-5; 11 bases are shared with TRBD2. The germline V gene has CDR1 SGHDN and CDR2 FVKESK. The ends lost 4 bases at V and 2 bases at J; junction bases unmatched: 0. The CDR3 is 14 residues long. CDR3 sequence (DNA): TGTGCCAGCAGCCCTAGCGGGGGGCAAGAGACCCAGTACTTC. Amino acids: CASSPSGGQETQYF.

The CDR3 is CSPVAWEGRYNEQFF. DNA of the CDR3: TGCAGCCCAGTAGCCTGGGAGGGCCGGTACAATGAGCAGTTCTTC. The chain carries TRBV29-1 and TRBJ2-1, with 7 positions matching TRBD2. Germline CDR1 SQVTM, CDR2 ANQGSEA. The length of the CDR3 is 15 residues. V dropped 8 bases and J dropped 4; count of bases not matched to a gene: 14.

The chain uses TRBV29-1 and TRBJ2-3; weak D call: TRBD2 (6 bases). This CDR3 region has 11 residues. Germline V gives CDR1 SQVTM, CDR2 ANQGSEA. V lost 5 bases and J lost 4, with 7 bases in between. CDR3 DNA: TGCAGCGTTTTAGCGGCAGATACGCAGTATTTT. Translated, it gives CSVLAADTQYF.

The chain carries TRBV2 and TRBJ2-3, with 8 bases lining up with TRBD1. Trimming removed 7 bases from V and 4 bases from J; junction bases left unmatched: 16. The CDR3 is 17 residues long. Germline lookup yields CDR1 SNHLY and CDR2 FYNNEI. CDR3: CASKSFSGQGMADTQYF. CDR3 sequence (DNA): TGTGCCAGCAAGTCTTTTTCAGGACAGGGTATGGCAGATACGCAGTATTTT.